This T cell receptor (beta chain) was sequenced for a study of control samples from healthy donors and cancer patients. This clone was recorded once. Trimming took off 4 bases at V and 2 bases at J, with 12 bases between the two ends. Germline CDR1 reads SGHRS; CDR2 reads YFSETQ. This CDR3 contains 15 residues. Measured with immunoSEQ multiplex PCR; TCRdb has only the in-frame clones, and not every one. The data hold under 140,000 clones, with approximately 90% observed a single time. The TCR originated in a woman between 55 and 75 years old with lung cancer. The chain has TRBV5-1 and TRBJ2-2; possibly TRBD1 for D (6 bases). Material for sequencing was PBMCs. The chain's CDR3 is CASSARTDNTGELFF. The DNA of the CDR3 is TGCGCCAGCAGCGCGCGGACAGATAACACCGGGGAGCTGTTTTTT.